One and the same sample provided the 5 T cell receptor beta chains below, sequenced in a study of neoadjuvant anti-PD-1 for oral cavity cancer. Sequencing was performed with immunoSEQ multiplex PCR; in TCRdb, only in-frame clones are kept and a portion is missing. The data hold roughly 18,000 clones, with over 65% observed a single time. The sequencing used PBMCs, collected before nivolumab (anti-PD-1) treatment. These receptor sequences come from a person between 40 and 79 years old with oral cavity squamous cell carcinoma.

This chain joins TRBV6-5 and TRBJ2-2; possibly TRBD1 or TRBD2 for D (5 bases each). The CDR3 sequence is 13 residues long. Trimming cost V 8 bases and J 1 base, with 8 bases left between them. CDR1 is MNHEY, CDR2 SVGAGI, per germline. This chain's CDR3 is CASEGRNTGELFF. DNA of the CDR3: TGTGCCAGCGAGGGGCGGAACACCGGGGAGCTGTTTTTT.

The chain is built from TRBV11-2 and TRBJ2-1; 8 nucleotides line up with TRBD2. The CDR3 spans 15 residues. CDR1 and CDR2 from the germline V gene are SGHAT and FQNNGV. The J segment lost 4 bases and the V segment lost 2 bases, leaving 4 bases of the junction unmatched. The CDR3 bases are TGTGCCAGCAGCTTACTAGCGGGTACGTACAATGAGCAGTTCTTC. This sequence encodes CASSLLAGTYNEQFF.

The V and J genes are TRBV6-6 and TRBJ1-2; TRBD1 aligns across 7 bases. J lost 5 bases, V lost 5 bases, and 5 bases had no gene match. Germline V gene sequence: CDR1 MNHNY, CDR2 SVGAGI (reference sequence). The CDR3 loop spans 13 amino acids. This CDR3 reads CASSTGTEYGYTF. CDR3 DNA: TGTGCCAGCAGTACCGGGACAGAGTATGGCTACACCTTC.

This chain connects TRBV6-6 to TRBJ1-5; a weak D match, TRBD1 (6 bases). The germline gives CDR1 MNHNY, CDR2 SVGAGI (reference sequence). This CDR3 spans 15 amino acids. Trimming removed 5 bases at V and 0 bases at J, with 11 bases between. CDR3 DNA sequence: TGTGCCAGCAGTGACACAGGGAATAGCAATCAGCCCCAGCATTTT. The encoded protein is CASSDTGNSNQPQHF.

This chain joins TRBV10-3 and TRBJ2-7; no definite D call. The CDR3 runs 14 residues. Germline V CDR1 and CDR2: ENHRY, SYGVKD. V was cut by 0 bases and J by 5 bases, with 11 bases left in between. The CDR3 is CAISESTRSDEQYF. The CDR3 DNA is TGTGCCATCAGTGAGTCGACTCGCTCGGACGAGCAGTACTTC.